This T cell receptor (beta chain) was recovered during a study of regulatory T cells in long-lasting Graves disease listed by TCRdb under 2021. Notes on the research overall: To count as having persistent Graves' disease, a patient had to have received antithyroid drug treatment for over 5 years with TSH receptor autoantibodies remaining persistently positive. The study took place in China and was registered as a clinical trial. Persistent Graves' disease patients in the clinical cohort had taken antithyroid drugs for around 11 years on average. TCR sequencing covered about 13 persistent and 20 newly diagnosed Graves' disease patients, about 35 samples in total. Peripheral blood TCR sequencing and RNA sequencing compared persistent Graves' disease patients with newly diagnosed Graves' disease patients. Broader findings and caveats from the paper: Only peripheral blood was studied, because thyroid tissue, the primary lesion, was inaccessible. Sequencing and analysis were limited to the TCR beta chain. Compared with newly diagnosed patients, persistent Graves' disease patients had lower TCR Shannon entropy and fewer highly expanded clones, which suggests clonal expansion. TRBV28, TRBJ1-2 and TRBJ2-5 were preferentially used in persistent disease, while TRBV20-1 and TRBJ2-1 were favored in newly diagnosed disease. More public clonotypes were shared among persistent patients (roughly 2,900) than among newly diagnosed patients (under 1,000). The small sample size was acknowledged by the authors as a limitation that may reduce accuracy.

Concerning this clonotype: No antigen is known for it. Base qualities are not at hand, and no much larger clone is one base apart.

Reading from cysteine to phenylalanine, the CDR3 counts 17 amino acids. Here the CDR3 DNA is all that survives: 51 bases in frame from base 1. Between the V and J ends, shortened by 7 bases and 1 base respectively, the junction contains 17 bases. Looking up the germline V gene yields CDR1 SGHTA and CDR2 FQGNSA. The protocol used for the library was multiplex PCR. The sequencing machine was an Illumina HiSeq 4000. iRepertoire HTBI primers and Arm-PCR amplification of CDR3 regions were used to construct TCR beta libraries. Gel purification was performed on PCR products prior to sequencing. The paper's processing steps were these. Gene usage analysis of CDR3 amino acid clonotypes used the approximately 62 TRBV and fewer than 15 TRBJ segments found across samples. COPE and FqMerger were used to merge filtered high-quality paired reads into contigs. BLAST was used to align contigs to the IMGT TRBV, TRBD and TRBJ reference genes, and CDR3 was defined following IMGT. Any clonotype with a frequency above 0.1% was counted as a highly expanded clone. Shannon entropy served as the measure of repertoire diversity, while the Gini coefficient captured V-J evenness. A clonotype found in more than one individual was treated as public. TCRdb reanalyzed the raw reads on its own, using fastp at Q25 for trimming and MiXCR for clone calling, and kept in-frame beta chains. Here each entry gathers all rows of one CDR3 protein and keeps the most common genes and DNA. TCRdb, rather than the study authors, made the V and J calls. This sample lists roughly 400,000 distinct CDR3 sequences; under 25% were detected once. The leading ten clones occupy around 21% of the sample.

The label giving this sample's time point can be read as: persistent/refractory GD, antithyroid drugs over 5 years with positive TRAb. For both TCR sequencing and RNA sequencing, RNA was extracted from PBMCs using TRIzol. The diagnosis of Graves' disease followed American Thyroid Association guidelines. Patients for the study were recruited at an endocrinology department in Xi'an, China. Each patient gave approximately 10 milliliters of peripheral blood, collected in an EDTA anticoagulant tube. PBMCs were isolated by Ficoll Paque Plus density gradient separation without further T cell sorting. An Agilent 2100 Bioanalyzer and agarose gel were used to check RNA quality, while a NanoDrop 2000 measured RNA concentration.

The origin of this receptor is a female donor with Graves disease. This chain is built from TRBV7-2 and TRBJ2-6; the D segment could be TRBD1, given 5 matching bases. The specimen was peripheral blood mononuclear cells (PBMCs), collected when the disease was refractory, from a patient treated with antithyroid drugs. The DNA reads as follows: TGTGCCAGCACCCTCGACAGCTACCCATCTGGGGCCAACGTCCTGACTTTC. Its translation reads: CASTLDSYPSGANVLTF.